These 30 T cell receptor beta chains came from one sample sequenced in a study of T cell responses to AZD1222 COVID-19 vaccine. This table comes from immunoSEQ multiplex PCR, and its TCRdb copy is limited to in-frame clones, with some not included. The sample has more than 110,000 clones; about nine tenths are singletons. Sequencing used peripheral blood, obtained on day 0 of AZD1222 vaccination. The receptors were sampled from an adult in good health.

V and J are TRBV12-5 and TRBJ2-1; D not resolved. The germline V gene encodes CDR1 LGHNT and CDR2 FRNRAP. The CDR3 is 14 residues long. V lost 2 bases, J lost 0 bases, and 5 bases lay in between. CDR3 sequence (DNA): TGTGCTAGTGGTTTGACAGTCTCCTACAATGAGCAGTTCTTC. Protein product: CASGLTVSYNEQFF.

Only one count was recorded for this clone. The V and J genes are TRBV7-9 and TRBJ2-2; D ambiguous. Trimming took off 5 bases at V and 5 bases at J, with 9 bases between the two ends. The CDR3 runs 13 residues. CDR1 and CDR2 (germline): SEHNR, FQNEAQ (reference sequence). For the CDR3, the DNA is TGTGCCAGCAGCCCAACTACAACCGGGGAGCTGTTTTTT. Translating gives CASSPTTTGELFF.

The rearrangement links TRBV2 to TRBJ2-7; 14 bases line up with TRBD2. V shed 4 bases, J shed 5 bases, and the junction held 4 bases outside the gene matches. From germline, CDR1 is SNHLY and CDR2 FYNNEI. This CDR3 region has 15 residues. The CDR3 loop reads CASSGTSGRSHEQYF. The DNA for the CDR3 is TGTGCCAGCAGTGGGACTAGCGGGAGGTCCCACGAGCAGTACTTC.

The J gene is TRBJ1-1, the V gene TRBV24-1; D is perhaps TRBD1 (6 bases). CDR1 is KGHDR, CDR2 SFDVKD, per germline. The ends were cut back, 5 bases at V and 7 bases at J, with 19 bases in the middle. The CDR3 contains 15 residues. The CDR3 DNA follows: TGTGCCACCAGTGCGGACAGTCCTTGGCCCAGTGAAGCTTTCTTT. Translation gives CATSADSPWPSEAFF.

The rearrangement uses TRBV28 and TRBJ2-3; the D is unclear. In germline, CDR1 is MDHEN, CDR2 SYDVKM. The germline V and J ends were trimmed by 5 bases and 6 bases, with 6 bases remaining between them. The CDR3 is 11 amino acids. CDR3 residues: CASSLLDTQYF. In DNA form, the CDR3 reads TGTGCCAGCAGTCTACTGGATACGCAGTATTTT.

This rearrangement joins TRBV7-2 to TRBJ1-2, with D possibly being TRBD1 (5 bases). V was shortened by 2 bases and J by 7 bases, with 14 bases between the two germline ends. Germline V CDR1 and CDR2: SGHTA, FQGNSA. CDR3 length: 14 amino acids. The CDR3: CASSLYRQGSGYTF. The CDR3 bases are TGTGCCAGCAGCTTATATCGGCAGGGCAGTGGCTACACCTTC.

This rearrangement joins TRBV12-3 or TRBV12-4 to TRBJ2-7; D is perhaps TRBD2 (7 bases). Trimming cost V 8 bases and J 3 bases, with 14 bases left between them. This CDR3 is 13 amino acids long. CDR3 loop: CASAGAENYEQYF. In DNA, the CDR3 is TGTGCCAGCGCGGGGGCCGAAAACTACGAGCAGTACTTC.

The chain is built from TRBV5-6 and TRBJ2-2, with D unclear. V lost 4 bases and J 3 bases, leaving 16 bases between the germline ends. The CDR3 has 16 residues. CDR1 SGHDT and CDR2 YYEEEE come from the germline V gene. CDR3 protein: CASSRSSFEYTGELFF. The DNA of the CDR3 is TGTGCCAGCAGCCGCTCAAGCTTCGAGTACACCGGGGAGCTGTTTTTT. The complete variable domain, with remaining parts taken from reference TRBV5-6 and TRBJ2-2, reads DAGVTQSPTHLIKTRGQQVTLRCSPKSGHDTVSWYQQALGQGPQFIFQYYEEEERQRGNFPDRFSGHQFPNYSSELNVNALLLGDSALYLCASSRSSFEYTGELFFGEGSRLTVL.

The rearrangement links TRBV19 to TRBJ1-3; no reliable D call. V was pared by 6 bases and J by 0 bases, with 0 bases between. Germline loops: CDR1 LNHDA, CDR2 SQIVND (reference sequence). The CDR3 runs 11 residues. CDR3 bases: TGTGCCAGTAGCTCTGGAAACACCATATATTTT. Encoded protein: CASSSGNTIYF.

The chain employs TRBV7-8 and TRBJ1-2; D ambiguous. Trimming pared 2 bases from V and 10 bases from J, leaving 14 bases between. This CDR3 is built from 13 residues. Germline V gene lookup returns CDR1 SGHVS and CDR2 FQNEAQ. CDR3 bases: TGTGCCAGCAGCTTATCTGGCTCTAATGCCTACACCTTC. Residues: CASSLSGSNAYTF.

This rearrangement joins TRBV6-6 to TRBJ2-7, with 7 bases lining up with TRBD2. The CDR3 spans 16 residues. J gave up 2 bases and V 5 bases, and 12 bases lay outside the gene matches. Germline CDR1 reads MNHNY; CDR2 reads SVGAGI (reference sequence). CDR3 nucleotide sequence: TGTGCCAGCAGTGGAATTTCTAGCGGTGGGACCTACGAGCAGTACTTC. Its protein is CASSGISSGGTYEQYF.

CDR3 amino acids: CASSQGAGSNTGELFF. Written as DNA, the CDR3 is TGTGCCAGCAGCCAAGGAGCCGGGAGTAACACCGGGGAGCTGTTTTTT. The V call is TRBV4-2, the J call TRBJ2-2; D may be TRBD2 (6 bases). Per the germline V gene, CDR1 is LGHNA and CDR2 is YNFKEQ. Between the trimmed V and J ends, which lost 1 base and 2 bases, there was a span of 11 bases. The CDR3 is made up of 16 amino acids.

The chain's CDR3 is CASSGTEYEQYF. CDR3 sequence (DNA): TGTGCCAGCAGCGGGACAGAATACGAGCAGTACTTC. The chain employs TRBV7-9 and TRBJ2-7; 7 bases agree with TRBD1. V lost 5 bases and J lost 4; bases outside the gene matches: 2. Germline V gene sequence: CDR1 SEHNR, CDR2 FQNEAQ (reference sequence). The CDR3 runs to 12 residues.

The chain joins TRBV7-6 to TRBJ1-6; no definite D call. Germline CDR1 is SGHVS and CDR2 is FNYEAQ. The CDR3 is 18 amino acids. Trimming shortened V by 4 bases and J by 0 bases, and 16 bases separated the two germline ends. Here the CDR3 DNA reads TGTGCCAGCAGCTCGCGCGTAGGGATTAGCTCCTATAATTCACCCCTCCACTTT. Protein product: CASSSRVGISSYNSPLHF. Looking up the rest from reference TRBV7-6 and TRBJ1-6 gives the full variable domain: GAGVSQSPRYKVTKRGQDVALRCDPISGHVSLYWYRQALGQGPEFLTYFNYEAQQDKSGLPNDRFSAERPEGSISTLTIQRTEQRDSAMYRCASSSRVGISSYNSPLHFGNGTRLTVT.

The genes are TRBV12-5 and TRBJ2-2, with D perhaps assigned TRBD1 or TRBD2 (6 bases each). CDR3 length equals 18 residues. Trimming cost V 5 bases and J 4 bases, with 23 bases left between them. CDR1 and CDR2 from the germline V gene are LGHNT and FRNRAP. The DNA for the CDR3 is TGTGCTAGTGGTCACTGGGGGGCCCTCCAACTTTCCACCGGGGAGCTGTTTTTT. Amino acid sequence: CASGHWGALQLSTGELFF.

This chain joins TRBV5-1 and TRBJ2-1; TRBD2 matches at 9 bases. Germline V gene sequence: CDR1 SGHRS, CDR2 YFSETQ. The trim removed 0 bases at V and 8 bases at J, leaving 6 bases unmatched. The CDR3 runs 15 residues. In DNA, the CDR3 is TGCGCCAGCAGCTTGGCCTCTAGCGGGGTAGATGAGCAGTTCTTC. It translates to CASSLASSGVDEQFF.

The chain combines TRBV7-2 with TRBJ1-1; the D gene is possibly TRBD1 (5 bases). The length of the CDR3 is 15 residues. CDR1 is SGHTA, CDR2 FQGNSA, per germline. Deletions cut 1 base from V and 1 base from J, with 10 bases between. The DNA for the CDR3 is TGTGCCAGCAGCTTAGTTGCCGGGGCGAACACTGAAGCTTTCTTT. This sequence encodes CASSLVAGANTEAFF.

The V and J genes are TRBV9 and TRBJ2-7; D uncertain. V lost 3 bases to trimming and J lost 0 bases, with 10 bases between them. The CDR3 contains 14 residues. Germline CDR1 reads SGDLS; CDR2 reads YYNGEE. The CDR3 coding sequence is TGTGCCAGCAGCGCGGCCCTAGGCTCCTACGAGCAGTACTTC. Protein product: CASSAALGSYEQYF. Variable domain in full (rest from reference TRBV9 and TRBJ2-7): DSGVTQTPKHLITATGQRVTLRCSPRSGDLSVYWYQQSLDQGLQFLIQYYNGEERAKGNILERFSAQQFPDLHSELNLSSLELGDSALYFCASSAALGSYEQYFGPGTRLTVT.

This chain uses TRBV27 with TRBJ2-7; D might be TRBD2 (6 bases). V lost 1 base to trimming and J lost 4 bases, with 14 bases between them. Germline V CDR1 and CDR2: MNHEY, SMNVEV (reference sequence). CDR3 size: 15 residues. DNA of the CDR3: TGTGCCAGCAGTTTATTCCTGGGACTTGTGTACGAGCAGTACTTC. Its translation is CASSLFLGLVYEQYF.

In this sample, this clone turned up a few times. The J gene is TRBJ1-3, the V gene TRBV7-2; 7 nucleotides match TRBD1. Per germline, CDR1 SGHTA and CDR2 FQGNSA. V trimming: 5 bases; J trimming: 3 bases; junction bases outside the gene matches: 4. The CDR3 loop spans 14 amino acids. The CDR3 region is CASSATGFGNTIYF. The CDR3 DNA reads as TGTGCCAGCAGCGCGACAGGGTTTGGAAACACCATATATTTT.

V is TRBV5-6 and J is TRBJ2-7; TRBD1 might be the D (5 bases). V lost 1 base, J lost 4 bases, and 18 bases lay in between. Per the germline V gene, CDR1 is SGHDT and CDR2 is YYEEEE. This CDR3 has 16 amino acids. Written as DNA, the CDR3 is TGTGCCAGCAGCTTGCAGGGTAGCCCTAACCTTTACGAGCAGTACTTC. Translating it yields CASSLQGSPNLYEQYF. Looking up the rest from reference TRBV5-6 and TRBJ2-7 gives the full variable domain: DAGVTQSPTHLIKTRGQQVTLRCSPKSGHDTVSWYQQALGQGPQFIFQYYEEEERQRGNFPDRFSGHQFPNYSSELNVNALLLGDSALYLCASSLQGSPNLYEQYFGPGTRLTVT.

This clone has a handful of counts. This chain links TRBV27 with TRBJ2-3; D is perhaps TRBD1 (5 bases). CDR3 length: 15 residues. The germline gives CDR1 MNHEY, CDR2 SMNVEV (reference sequence). The V and J ends lost 2 bases and 5 bases respectively, with 14 bases between them. Written as DNA, the CDR3 is TGTGCCAGCAGTTTAGATGCAGGGTGGTTAGATACGCAGTATTTT. It is translated as CASSLDAGWLDTQYF.

The rearrangement uses TRBV11-2 and TRBJ2-7, with D hard to call. Trimming stripped 5 bases from V and 0 bases from J, with 11 bases between. Per the germline V gene, CDR1 is SGHAT and CDR2 is FQNNGV. CDR3 length: 14 amino acids. Here the CDR3 DNA reads TGTGCCAGCAGCGCGGAGTTAATCTCCTACGAGCAGTACTTC. Its protein product is CASSAELISYEQYF.

This chain joins TRBV10-3 and TRBJ2-6; D possibly corresponds to TRBD1 (6 bases). The CDR3 is made up of 16 amino acids. With 10 bases removed from V and 2 bases from J, the gap between germline ends came to 18 bases. The germline V gene has CDR1 ENHRY and CDR2 SYGVKD. CDR3 loop: CATRAGVYTGANVLTF. The CDR3 nucleotides are TGTGCCACGCGGGCAGGGGTGTATACTGGGGCCAACGTCCTGACTTTC.

The V call is TRBV21-1, the J call TRBJ1-1; the D call of TRBD1 is as the table states it, not checked on the DNA. TRBV21-1 is labeled a pseudogene. The CDR3 is 17 amino acids. CDR3: CASSKPWDRVMNTEAFF. The CDR3 DNA sequence: TGTGCCAGCAGCAAACCTTGGGACAGGGTGATGAACACTGAAGCTTTCTTT.

The rearrangement uses TRBV7-9 and TRBJ2-1, with 13 bases matching TRBD2. V was clipped by 4 bases and J by 1 base; unmatched bases: 10. Germline loops: CDR1 SEHNR, CDR2 FQNEAQ (reference sequence). The CDR3 length is 19 residues. CDR3 nucleotides: TGTGCCAGCAGCTACTCGGGACTAGCGGGATCAGGGTCCTACAATGAGCAGTTCTTC. This encodes CASSYSGLAGSGSYNEQFF. The full variable domain, in which reference TRBV7-9 and TRBJ2-1 provide the parts outside the CDR3, is DTGVSQNPRHKITKRGQNVTFRCDPISEHNRLYWYRQTLGQGPEFLTYFQNEAQLEKSRLLSDRFSAERPKGSFSTLEIQRTEQGDSAMYLCASSYSGLAGSGSYNEQFFGPGTRLTVL.

The chain carries TRBV6-6 and TRBJ2-1; 7 bases line up with TRBD1. The CDR3 has 14 residues. Germline V gene data show CDR1 as MNHNY and CDR2 as SVGAGI (reference sequence). V shed 2 bases and J 7 bases; nucleotides not matched to a gene: 5. The CDR3 loop reads CASSYRAGGNEQFF. For the CDR3, the DNA is TGTGCCAGCAGTTACAGGGCAGGGGGAAATGAGCAGTTCTTC.

This chain joins TRBV6-5 and TRBJ2-2; 9 bases line up with TRBD1. CDR3 length equals 15 residues. Per the germline V gene, CDR1 is MNHEY and CDR2 is SVGAGI. Trimming took 8 bases from V and 0 from J; bases not matched to a gene: 4. CDR3 in amino acids: CASQQGATNTGELFF. Here the CDR3 DNA reads TGTGCCAGCCAACAGGGGGCGACGAACACCGGGGAGCTGTTTTTT.

In nucleotides, the CDR3 is TGTGCCAGCAGTTCCGAAGCGGGAGGGTGGCTCGAGCAGTACTTC. Encoded protein: CASSSEAGGWLEQYF. The chain carries TRBV6-5 and TRBJ2-7; 10 bases agree with TRBD2. The CDR3 extends over 15 amino acids. Trimming took 4 bases from V and 6 from J; bases not matched to a gene: 9. Germline V gene data show CDR1 as MNHEY and CDR2 as SVGAGI.

The rearrangement links TRBV18 to TRBJ2-5, with 10 bases lining up with TRBD2. CDR1 is KGHSH and CDR2 is LQKENI in the germline V gene. V trimming: 0 bases; J trimming: 0 bases; junction bases outside the gene matches: 7. This CDR3 region has 18 residues. The CDR3 is CASSPPASGSMYQETQYF. CDR3 DNA sequence: TGTGCCAGCTCACCACCGGCTAGCGGGAGCATGTACCAAGAGACCCAGTACTTC.